This entry concerns a single T cell receptor beta chain. The patients had localized lung adenocarcinoma, a non-small cell subtype. This sample was taken from a study of CD4 and CD8 cells across lung adenocarcinoma regions. Germline CDR1 reads MGHRA; CDR2 reads YSYEKL. This CDR3 contains 17 residues. TCRdb re-analysed the PCR reads in MiXCR, keeping a single row per CDR3 protein. The sample shows about 12,000 distinct CDR3 sequences, 47% of them seen only once. The origin of this receptor is a male donor with lung adenocarcinoma. The CD4 and CD8 labels of this study may be unreliable. Sample: CD8+ T cells from the margin of a lung tumor. The genes are TRBV4-1 and TRBJ2-5; 7 bases are a match to TRBD2. The J call may be in error: the DNA end matches TRBJ2-7 better. CDR3 in amino acids: CASSLLLGGSLSYEQYF. CDR3 bases: TGCGCCAGCAGCCTCCTCCTGGGGGGGTCTTTAAGCTACGAGCAGTACTTC.